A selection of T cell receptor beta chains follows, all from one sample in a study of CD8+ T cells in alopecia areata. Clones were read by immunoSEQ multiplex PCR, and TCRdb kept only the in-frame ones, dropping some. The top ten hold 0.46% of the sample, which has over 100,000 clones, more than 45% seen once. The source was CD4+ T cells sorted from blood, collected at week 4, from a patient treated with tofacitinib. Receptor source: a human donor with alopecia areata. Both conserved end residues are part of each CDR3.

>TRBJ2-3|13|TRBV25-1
CASSDPRGNTQYF
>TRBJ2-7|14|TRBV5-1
CASSVGQGNYEQYF
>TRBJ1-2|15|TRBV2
CASSVERRSNYGYTF
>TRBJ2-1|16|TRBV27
CASTLRGSGTNNEQFF
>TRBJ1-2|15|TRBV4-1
CASSQLDRETYGYTF
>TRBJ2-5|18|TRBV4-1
CASSQAVLAGINQETQYF
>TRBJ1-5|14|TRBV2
CASQRSQGTQPQHF
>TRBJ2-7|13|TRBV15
CATSRGGAGEQYF
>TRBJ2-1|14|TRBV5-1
CASSLGQAKDEQFF
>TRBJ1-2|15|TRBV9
CASSMISTGSHGYTF
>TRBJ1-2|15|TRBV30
CAWSPWGPSIYGYTF
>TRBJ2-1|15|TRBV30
CAWSPLGQGYNEQFF
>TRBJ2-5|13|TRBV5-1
CASSLYLRETQYF
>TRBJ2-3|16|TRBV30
CAWSVGASGSLNTQYF